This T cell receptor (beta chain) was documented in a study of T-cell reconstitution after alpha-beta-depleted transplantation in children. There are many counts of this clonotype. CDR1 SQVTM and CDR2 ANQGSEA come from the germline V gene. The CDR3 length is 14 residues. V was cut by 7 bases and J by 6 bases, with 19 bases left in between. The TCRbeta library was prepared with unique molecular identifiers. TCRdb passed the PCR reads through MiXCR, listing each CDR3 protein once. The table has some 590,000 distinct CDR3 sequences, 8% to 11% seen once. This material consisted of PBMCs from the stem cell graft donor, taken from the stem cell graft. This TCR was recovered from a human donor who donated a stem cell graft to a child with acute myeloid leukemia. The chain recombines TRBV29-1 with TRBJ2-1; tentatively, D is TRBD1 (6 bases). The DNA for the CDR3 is TGCAGCGCTTTAGGGACAATCTCTAGCAATGAGCAGTTCTTC. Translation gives CSALGTISSNEQFF.